Sequencing of this T cell receptor (beta chain) was carried out in a study of post-analysis software for immune sequencing data. cDNA libraries of TCR beta carried unique molecular identifiers. One entry per CDR3 protein results from TCRdb running MiXCR on the PCR reads. The table includes hundreds of thousands of distinct CDR3 sequences, 55% to 60% detected once. The material sequenced was blood. The clonotype comes from a girl aged 2 to 9 with multiple sclerosis.

The chain's CDR3 is CSARTGRTGANVLTF. In DNA form, the CDR3 reads TGCAGCGCCAGGACAGGGAGAACTGGGGCCAACGTCCTGACTTTC. This chain joins TRBV29-1 and TRBJ2-6; TRBD1 agrees at 8 bases. The ends lost 7 bases at V and 2 bases at J; junction bases unmatched: 7. The CDR3 totals 15 residues. The germline gives CDR1 SQVTM, CDR2 ANQGSEA.